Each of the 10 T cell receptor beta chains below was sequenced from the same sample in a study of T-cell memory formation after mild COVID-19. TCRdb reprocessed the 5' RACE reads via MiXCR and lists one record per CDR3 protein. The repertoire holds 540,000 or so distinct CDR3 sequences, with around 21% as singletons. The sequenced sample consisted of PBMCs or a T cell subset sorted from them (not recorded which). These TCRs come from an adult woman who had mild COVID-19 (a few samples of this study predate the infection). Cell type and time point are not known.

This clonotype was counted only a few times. DNA for the CDR3: TGTGCCAGCAGTCAAGGACTAGCGGGAGTGCACGAGACCCAGTACTTC. Its protein is CASSQGLAGVHETQYF. The chain links TRBV6-1 to TRBJ2-5, with 13 bases aligning to TRBD2. J was trimmed by 5 bases and V by 5 bases; bases with no gene match: 8. From germline, CDR1 is MNHNS and CDR2 SASEGT. The CDR3 is 16 amino acids.

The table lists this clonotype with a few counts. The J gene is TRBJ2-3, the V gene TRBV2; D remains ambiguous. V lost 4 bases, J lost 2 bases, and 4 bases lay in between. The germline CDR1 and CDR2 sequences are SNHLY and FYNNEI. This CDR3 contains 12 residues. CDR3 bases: TGTGCCAGCAGTGGGGACACAGATACGCAGTATTTT. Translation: CASSGDTDTQYF. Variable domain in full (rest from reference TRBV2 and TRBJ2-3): EPEVTQTPSHQVTQMGQEVILRCVPISNHLYFYWYRQILGQKVEFLVSFYNNEISEKSEIFDDQFSVERPDGSNFTLKIRSTKLEDSAMYFCASSGDTDTQYFGPGTRLTVL.

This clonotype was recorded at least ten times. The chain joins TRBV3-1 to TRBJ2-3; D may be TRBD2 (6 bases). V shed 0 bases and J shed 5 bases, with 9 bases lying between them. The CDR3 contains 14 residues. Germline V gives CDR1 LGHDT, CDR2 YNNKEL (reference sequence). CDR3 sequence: CASSQDLGRDTQYF. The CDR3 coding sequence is TGTGCCAGCAGCCAAGACCTCGGGAGAGATACGCAGTATTTT.

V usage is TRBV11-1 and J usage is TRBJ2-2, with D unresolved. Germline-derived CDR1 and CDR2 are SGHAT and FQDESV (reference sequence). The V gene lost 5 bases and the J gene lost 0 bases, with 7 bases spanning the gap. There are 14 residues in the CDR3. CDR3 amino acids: CASSHYANTGELFF. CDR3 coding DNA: TGTGCCAGCAGCCACTACGCGAACACCGGGGAGCTGTTTTTT.

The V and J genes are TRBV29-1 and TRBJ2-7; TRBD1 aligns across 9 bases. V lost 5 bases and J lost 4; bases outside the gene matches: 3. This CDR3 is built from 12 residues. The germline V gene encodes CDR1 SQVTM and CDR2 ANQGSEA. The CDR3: CSVMDRGYEQYF. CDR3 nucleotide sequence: TGCAGCGTTATGGACAGGGGTTACGAGCAGTACTTC.

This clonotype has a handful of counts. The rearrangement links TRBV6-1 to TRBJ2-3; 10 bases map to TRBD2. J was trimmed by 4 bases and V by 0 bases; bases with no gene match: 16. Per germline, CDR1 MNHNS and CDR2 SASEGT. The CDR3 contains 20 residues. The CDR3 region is CASSEAPRNSGRSMADTQYF. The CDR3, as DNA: TGTGCCAGCAGTGAAGCGCCGAGGAATAGCGGGAGGTCGATGGCAGATACGCAGTATTTT.

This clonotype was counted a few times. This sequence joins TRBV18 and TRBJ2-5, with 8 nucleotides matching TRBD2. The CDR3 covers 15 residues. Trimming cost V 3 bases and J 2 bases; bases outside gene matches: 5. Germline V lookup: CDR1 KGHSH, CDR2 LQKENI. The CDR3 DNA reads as TGTGCCAGCTCACCCCACGGGGGGGAACAAGAGACCCAGTACTTC. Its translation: CASSPHGGEQETQYF.

The CDR3 loop is CATSRTPGQGTTYEQYF. The CDR3 DNA follows: TGTGCCACCTCTAGAACTCCGGGACAGGGAACAACCTACGAGCAGTACTTC. The chain carries TRBV25-1 and TRBJ2-7; 9 nucleotides align to TRBD1. The V and J ends lost 10 bases and 2 bases, in that order; junction bases with no gene match: 18. Per the germline V gene, CDR1 is MGHDK and CDR2 is SYGVNS. The CDR3 is 17 residues long.

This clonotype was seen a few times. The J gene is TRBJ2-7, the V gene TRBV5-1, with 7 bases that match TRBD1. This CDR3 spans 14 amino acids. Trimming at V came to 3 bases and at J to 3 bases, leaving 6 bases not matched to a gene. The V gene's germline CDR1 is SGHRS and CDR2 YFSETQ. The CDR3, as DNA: TGCGCCAGCAGCTACGACAGGGAAGTCTACGAGCAGTACTTC. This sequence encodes CASSYDREVYEQYF.

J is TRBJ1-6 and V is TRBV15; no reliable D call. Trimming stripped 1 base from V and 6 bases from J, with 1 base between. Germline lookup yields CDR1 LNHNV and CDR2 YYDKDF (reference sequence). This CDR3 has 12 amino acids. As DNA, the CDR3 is TGTGCCACCAGCAGAGCTAATTCACCCCTCCACTTT. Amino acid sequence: CATSRANSPLHF.